This T cell receptor (beta chain) stems from a study of CXCR3-negative and CXCR3-positive naive CD8 T cells. Study observations and caveats: Diversity in memory CD8+ cells fell much lower than the comparably high levels seen in both naive subsets. Cryopreserved cells showed partially decreased CXCR3 expression, and most assays used fresh PBMCs. Naive cells positive for CXCR3 carried more hydrophobic TRB CDR3s than CXCR3-negative ones. Both naive subsets carried similar amounts of surface CD5, so TCR strength was inferred from TRB CDR3 properties.

Germline V gives CDR1 SEHNR, CDR2 FQNEAQ (reference sequence). CDR3 length: 16 residues. Sorting was done in triplicate for each CD8+ T cell subset (300,000 cells each). The libraries of TRB cDNA were prepared using 5' RACE with UMI labels. Using the 5' RACE reads, TCRdb records one entry per CDR3 protein without DNA. Found here are 85,000 to 120,000 distinct CDR3 sequences; the top ten clones hold 0.35% to 0.4%. Concerning this clonotype: Its antigen remains unidentified.

The chain has TRBV7-9 and TRBJ1-5. The specimen sequenced was naive CXCR3+ CD8+ T cells from blood. Subset described: CD45RO-CCR7+CD27+CD95- naive CD8+ T cells expressing CXCR3 (TNR3+). This TCR came from a human donor in good health. Some clones in this sample may be carry-over from other donors' samples. CDR3 in amino acids: CASSLMDSGSNQPQHF.